Sequencing of this T cell receptor beta chain was carried out in a study of blood T cell repertoires in COVID-19. In the authors' workflow: It was from reference gene primer amplification that nucleated cell counts were estimated. Sequencing was performed with immunoSEQ multiplex PCR; in TCRdb, only in-frame clones are kept and a portion is missing. That table is the source of V, J and clone size, and D and trimming were worked out from the DNA. The table has 350,000 to 450,000 clones, 75% to 90% seen once. The germline V gene has CDR1 SGDLS and CDR2 YYNGEE. J gave up 4 bases and V 10 bases, and 11 bases lay outside the gene matches. This CDR3 spans 15 amino acids.

The source of this sequence is a woman aged 35 to 49 with COVID-19, enrolled during active disease. The chain is built from TRBV9 and TRBJ2-1, with 10 bases matching TRBD2. Material for sequencing was peripheral blood. CDR3 in amino acids: CASHPGTSEYNEQFF. The CDR3, as DNA: TGTGCCTCCCACCCCGGGACTAGCGAGTACAATGAGCAGTTCTTC.